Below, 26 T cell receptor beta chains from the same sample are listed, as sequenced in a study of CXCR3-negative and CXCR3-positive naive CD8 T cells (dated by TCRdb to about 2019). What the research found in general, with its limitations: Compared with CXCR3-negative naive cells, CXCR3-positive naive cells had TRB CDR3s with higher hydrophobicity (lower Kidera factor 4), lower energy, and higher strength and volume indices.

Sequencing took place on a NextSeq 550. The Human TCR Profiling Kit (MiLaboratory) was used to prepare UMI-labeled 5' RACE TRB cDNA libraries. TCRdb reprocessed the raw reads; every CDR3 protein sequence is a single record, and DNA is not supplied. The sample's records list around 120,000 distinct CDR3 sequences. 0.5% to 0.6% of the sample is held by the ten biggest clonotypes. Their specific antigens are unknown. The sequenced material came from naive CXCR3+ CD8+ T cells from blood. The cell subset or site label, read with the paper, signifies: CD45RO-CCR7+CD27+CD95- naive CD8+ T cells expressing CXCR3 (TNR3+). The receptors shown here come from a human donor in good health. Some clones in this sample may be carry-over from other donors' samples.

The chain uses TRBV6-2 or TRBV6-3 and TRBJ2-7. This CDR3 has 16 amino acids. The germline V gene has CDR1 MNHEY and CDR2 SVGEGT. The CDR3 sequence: CASSPPTPSAYYEQYF.

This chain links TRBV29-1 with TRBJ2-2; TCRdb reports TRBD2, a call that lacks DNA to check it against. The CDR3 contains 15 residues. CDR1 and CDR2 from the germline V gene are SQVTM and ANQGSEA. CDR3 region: CSAILAGVHTGELFF.

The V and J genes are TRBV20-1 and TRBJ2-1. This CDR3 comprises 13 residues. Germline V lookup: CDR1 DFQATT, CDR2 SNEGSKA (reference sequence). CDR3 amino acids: CSASQSSYNEQFF.

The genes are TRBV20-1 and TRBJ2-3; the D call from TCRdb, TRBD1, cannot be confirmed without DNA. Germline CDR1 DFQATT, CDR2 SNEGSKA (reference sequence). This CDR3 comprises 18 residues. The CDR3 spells CSARDTRGPSLYTDTQYF.

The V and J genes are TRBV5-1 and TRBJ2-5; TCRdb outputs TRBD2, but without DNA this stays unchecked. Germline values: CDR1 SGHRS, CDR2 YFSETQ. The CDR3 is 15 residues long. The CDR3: CASRLNGGPVETQYF.

The CDR3 sequence is CASSRPGTENTEAFF. V usage is TRBV7-9 and J usage is TRBJ1-1; TCRdb gives TRBD1 as the D gene, but with no DNA this cannot be confirmed. The length of the CDR3 is 15 residues. Germline V CDR1 and CDR2: SEHNR, FQNEAQ (reference sequence).

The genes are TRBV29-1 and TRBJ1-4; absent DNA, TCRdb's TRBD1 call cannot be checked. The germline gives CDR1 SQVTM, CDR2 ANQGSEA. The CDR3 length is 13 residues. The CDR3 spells CSVEPGTGEKLFF. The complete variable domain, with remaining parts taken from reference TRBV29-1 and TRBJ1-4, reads SAVISQKPSRDICQRGTSLTIQCQVDSQVTMMFWYRQQPGQSLTLIATANQGSEATYESGFVIDKFPISRPNLTFSTLTVSNMSPEDSSIYLCSVEPGTGEKLFFGSGTQLSVL.

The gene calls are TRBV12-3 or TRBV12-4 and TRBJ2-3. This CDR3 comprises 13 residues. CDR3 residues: CASSPIDTDTQYF.

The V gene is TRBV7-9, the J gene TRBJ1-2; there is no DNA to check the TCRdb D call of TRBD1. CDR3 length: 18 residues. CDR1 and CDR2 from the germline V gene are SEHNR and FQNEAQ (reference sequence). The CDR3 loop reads CASSARDRGPEANYGYTF.

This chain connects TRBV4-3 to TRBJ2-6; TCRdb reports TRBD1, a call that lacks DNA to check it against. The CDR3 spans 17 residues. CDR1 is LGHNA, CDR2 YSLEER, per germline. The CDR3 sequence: CASSQDSVGDGANVLTF.

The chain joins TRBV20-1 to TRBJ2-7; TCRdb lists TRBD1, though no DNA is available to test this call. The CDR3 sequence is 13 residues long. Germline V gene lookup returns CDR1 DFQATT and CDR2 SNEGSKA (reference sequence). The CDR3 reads CSARVGVAGKQYF.

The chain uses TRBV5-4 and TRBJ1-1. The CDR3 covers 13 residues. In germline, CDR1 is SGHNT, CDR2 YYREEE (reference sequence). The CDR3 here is CASSRTLNTEAFF. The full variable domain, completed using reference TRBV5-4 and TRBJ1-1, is ETGVTQSPTHLIKTRGQQVTLRCSSQSGHNTVSWYQQALGQGPQFIFQYYREEENGRGNFPPRFSGLQFPNYSSELNVNALELDDSALYLCASSRTLNTEAFFGQGTRLTVV.

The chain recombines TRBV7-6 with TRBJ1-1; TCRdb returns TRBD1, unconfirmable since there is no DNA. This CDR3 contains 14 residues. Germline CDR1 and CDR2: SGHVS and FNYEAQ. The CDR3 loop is CASSLNRLNTEAFF.

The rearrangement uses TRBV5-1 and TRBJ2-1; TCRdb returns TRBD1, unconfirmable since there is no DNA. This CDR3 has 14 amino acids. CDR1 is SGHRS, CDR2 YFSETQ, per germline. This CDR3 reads CASSRIRGGDEQFF.

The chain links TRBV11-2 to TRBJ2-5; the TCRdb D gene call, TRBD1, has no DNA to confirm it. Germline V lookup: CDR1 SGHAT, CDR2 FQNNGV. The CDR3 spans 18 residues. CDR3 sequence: CASSLEFGGATLQETQYF.

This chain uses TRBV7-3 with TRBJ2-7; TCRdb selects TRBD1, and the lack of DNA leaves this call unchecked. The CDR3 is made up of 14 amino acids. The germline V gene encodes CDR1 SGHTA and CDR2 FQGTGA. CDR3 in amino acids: CASSLSAQGYEQYF.

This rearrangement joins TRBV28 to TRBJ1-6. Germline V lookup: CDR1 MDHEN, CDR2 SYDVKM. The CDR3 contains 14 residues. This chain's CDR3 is CASRGRSYNSPLHF.

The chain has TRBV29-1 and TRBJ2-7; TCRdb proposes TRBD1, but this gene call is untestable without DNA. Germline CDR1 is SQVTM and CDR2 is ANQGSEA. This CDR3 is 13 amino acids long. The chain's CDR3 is CSPPEGPLREQYF.

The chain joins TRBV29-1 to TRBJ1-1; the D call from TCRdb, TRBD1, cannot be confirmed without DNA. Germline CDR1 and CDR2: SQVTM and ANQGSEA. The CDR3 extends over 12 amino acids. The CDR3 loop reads CSALNRGTEAFF.

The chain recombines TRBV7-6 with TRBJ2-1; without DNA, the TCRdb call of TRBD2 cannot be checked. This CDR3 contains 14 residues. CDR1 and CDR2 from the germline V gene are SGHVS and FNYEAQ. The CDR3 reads CASSFVNGPNEQFF.

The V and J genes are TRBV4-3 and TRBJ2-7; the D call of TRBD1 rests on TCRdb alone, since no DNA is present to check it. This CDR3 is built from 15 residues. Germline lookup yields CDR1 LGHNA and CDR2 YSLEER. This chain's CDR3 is CASSPEMGGAHEQYF.

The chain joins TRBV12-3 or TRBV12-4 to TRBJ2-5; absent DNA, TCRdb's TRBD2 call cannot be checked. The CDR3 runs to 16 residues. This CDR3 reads CASSLVAGVYQETQYF.

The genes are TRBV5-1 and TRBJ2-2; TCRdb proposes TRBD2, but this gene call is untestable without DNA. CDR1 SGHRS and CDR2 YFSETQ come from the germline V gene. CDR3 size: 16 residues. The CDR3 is CASSFGLATVTGELFF.

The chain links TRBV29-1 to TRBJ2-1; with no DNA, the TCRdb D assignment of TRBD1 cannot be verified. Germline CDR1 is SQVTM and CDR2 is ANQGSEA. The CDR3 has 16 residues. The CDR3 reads CSVAGVQGKVYNEQFF.

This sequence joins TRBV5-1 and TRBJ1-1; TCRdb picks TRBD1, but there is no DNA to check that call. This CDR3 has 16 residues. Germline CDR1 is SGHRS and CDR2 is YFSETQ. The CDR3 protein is CASSLGLGGLGTEAFF.

CDR3 residues: CASSFTGSNQPQHF. This rearrangement joins TRBV28 to TRBJ1-5; no DNA is available, so the TRBD1 call from TCRdb remains unchecked. Germline V gene lookup returns CDR1 MDHEN and CDR2 SYDVKM. The CDR3 loop spans 14 amino acids.